The 20 T cell receptor beta chains below all came from one sample that was sequenced in a study of cytomegalovirus exposure and HLA in healthy donors. This PCR relied on a set of 60 Vbeta primers and 13 Jbeta primers. Clones were sequenced by immunoSEQ multiplex PCR, and TCRdb holds only the in-frame ones, with some missing. The sample contains fewer than 350,000 clones, 85% to 90% of which appear only once. What was sequenced was PBMCs. These receptors were taken from a woman aged 18-35 years in good health and CMV-seronegative.

This chain uses TRBV11-3 with TRBJ1-1; the D gene is possibly TRBD1 (5 bases). The CDR3 runs 14 residues. Germline loops: CDR1 SGHNT, CDR2 YENEEA. V gave up 5 bases and J gave up 3 bases, with 13 bases separating them. The CDR3 DNA sequence: TGTGCCAGCAGCCAACACGGGGGGTACACTGAAGCTTTCTTT. Translation gives CASSQHGGYTEAFF.

The chain joins TRBV2 to TRBJ2-7; D possibly corresponds to TRBD2 (5 bases). The CDR3 runs to 14 residues. Looked up from germline, CDR1 is SNHLY and CDR2 is FYNNEI. The V end was cut by 5 bases, the J end by 0 bases, with 11 bases between. The CDR3 sequence is CASSFQGSSYEQYF. The CDR3, as DNA: TGTGCCAGCAGTTTCCAAGGGAGCTCCTACGAGCAGTACTTC.

The J gene is TRBJ2-7, the V gene TRBV4-1; tentative D call: TRBD1 (6 bases). CDR3 size: 16 residues. Trimming stripped 0 bases from V and 1 base from J, with 13 bases between. In germline, CDR1 is MGHRA, CDR2 YSYEKL. CDR3 coding DNA: TGCGCCAGCAGCCAAGATACAGGGCACATTTCCTACGAGCAGTACTTC. This sequence encodes CASSQDTGHISYEQYF.

The rearrangement uses TRBV18 and TRBJ2-1; D possibly corresponds to TRBD1 (6 bases). Deletions cut 3 bases from V and 0 bases from J, with 12 bases between. Germline CDR1 reads KGHSH; CDR2 reads LQKENI. The CDR3 spans 16 residues. The CDR3 bases are TGTGCCAGCTCACCCACAGGGATGGGCTCCTACAATGAGCAGTTCTTC. Amino acids: CASSPTGMGSYNEQFF.

The genes are TRBV6-5 and TRBJ2-5, with D possibly being TRBD1 (6 bases). V lost 9 bases and J 4 bases, leaving 12 bases between the germline ends. This CDR3 region has 12 residues. Germline CDR1 and CDR2: MNHEY and SVGAGI. DNA of the CDR3: TGTGCCAGTCGTACAGGGCGAGAGACCCAGTACTTC. Amino acid sequence: CASRTGRETQYF.

V usage is TRBV29-1 and J usage is TRBJ2-3; 9 nucleotides agree with TRBD2. Germline CDR1 reads SQVTM; CDR2 reads ANQGSEA. Trimming cost V 4 bases and J 7 bases; bases outside gene matches: 15. CDR3 length equals 16 residues. The CDR3 DNA follows: TGCAGCGTTGTGTTGAGGTTCAGCGGGGGGTCAAATACGCAGTATTTT. Protein sequence: CSVVLRFSGGSNTQYF.

The rearrangement joins TRBV30 to TRBJ1-4; no reliable D call. The CDR3 totals 14 residues. The germline gives CDR1 GTSNPN, CDR2 SVGIG (reference sequence). V was clipped by 1 base and J by 8 bases, with 14 bases between them. CDR3 region: CAWSGSTWSEKLFF. Here the CDR3 DNA reads TGTGCCTGGAGTGGATCCACATGGAGCGAAAAACTGTTTTTT.

The chain employs TRBV7-8 and TRBJ2-1; 11 bases are a match to TRBD2. V lost 4 bases and J lost 2; bases outside the gene matches: 10. CDR1 is SGHVS, CDR2 FQNEAQ, per germline. CDR3 length equals 18 residues. The CDR3 protein is CASSSKASGGPTYNEQFF. DNA for the CDR3: TGTGCCAGCAGCTCGAAAGCTAGCGGGGGGCCAACCTACAATGAGCAGTTCTTC.

CDR3 protein: CASSKTGSENQPQHF. CDR3 nucleotide sequence: TGTGCCAGCAGCAAGACAGGGTCCGAGAATCAGCCCCAGCATTTT. The V call is TRBV6-1, the J call TRBJ1-5; 7 nucleotides agree with TRBD1. The CDR3 covers 15 residues. Losses at the gene ends were 6 bases for V and 4 bases for J; bases not matched to a gene: 9. Per germline, CDR1 MNHNS and CDR2 SASEGT.

The gene calls are TRBV5-1 and TRBJ1-3; 8 bases are a match to TRBD1. The V gene's germline CDR1 is SGHRS and CDR2 YFSETQ. The CDR3 is 16 amino acids. With V trimmed by 0 bases and J by 1 base, 3 bases remained unmatched. The CDR3 loop reads CASSLAQGASGNTIYF. Written as DNA, the CDR3 is TGCGCCAGCAGCTTGGCCCAGGGGGCTTCTGGAAACACCATATATTTT.

V and J are TRBV15 and TRBJ2-7; 7 bases match TRBD1. The CDR3 spans 14 residues. Germline CDR1 LNHNV, CDR2 YYDKDF (reference sequence). V lost 1 base to trimming and J lost 5 bases; unmatched junction nucleotides: 5. CDR3 in DNA: TGTGCCACCAGCAGAGCTAGGGACAGAGACGAGCAGTACTTC. Translating gives CATSRARDRDEQYF.

This chain connects TRBV19 to TRBJ2-7; 9 bases line up with TRBD1. The ends lost 1 base at V and 3 bases at J; junction bases unmatched: 7. This CDR3 region has 16 residues. CDR1 is LNHDA and CDR2 is SQIVND in the germline V gene (reference sequence). The CDR3 DNA sequence: TGTGCCAGTAGTATAGCCGCCGGGACAGGGTTCTACGAGCAGTACTTC. This encodes CASSIAAGTGFYEQYF.

This clone appeared once. This chain uses TRBV30 with TRBJ1-4; no firm D call. The germline V and J ends were trimmed by 2 bases and 8 bases, with 18 bases remaining between them. The CDR3 has 15 residues. Germline CDR1 GTSNPN, CDR2 SVGIG (reference sequence). CDR3 bases: TGTGCCTGGAGTCCCTTCGAGGTATTAATCGAAAAACTGTTTTTT. Its translation is CAWSPFEVLIEKLFF.

V gene TRBV29-1 combines with J gene TRBJ1-2; a weak D match, TRBD1 (6 bases). Germline values: CDR1 SQVTM, CDR2 ANQGSEA. This CDR3 has 12 amino acids. Trimming took 5 bases from V and 3 from J, leaving 10 bases between them. The DNA of the CDR3 is TGCAGCGTTCCAGGGGTCTACTATGGCTACACCTTC. It encodes CSVPGVYYGYTF.

This clone has only one observation. The chain joins TRBV15 to TRBJ2-1; D perhaps matches TRBD2 (6 bases). V dropped 3 bases and J dropped 7 bases, with 13 bases sitting between them. The germline V gene encodes CDR1 LNHNV and CDR2 YYDKDF (reference sequence). CDR3 length equals 14 residues. The CDR3 nucleotides read TGTGCCACCAGCAGGCCTCTAGCGTTGAATGAGCAGTTCTTC. Protein: CATSRPLALNEQFF.

The chain joins TRBV5-3 to TRBJ2-7; 9 nucleotides agree with TRBD2. TRBV5-3 has ORF status, its function being uncertain. V gave up 8 bases and J gave up 0 bases; unmatched junction bases: 15. The CDR3 is 17 residues long. CDR3 bases: TGTGCCAGCCCCGGGATCCTAGCGGGGCGACTCTCCTACGAGCAGTACTTC. Translated: CASPGILAGRLSYEQYF.

V usage is TRBV4-1 and J usage is TRBJ2-6; the match to TRBD2 covers 13 bases. CDR3 size: 21 residues. V was clipped by 3 bases and J by 0 bases; unmatched bases: 11. Germline lookup yields CDR1 MGHRA and CDR2 YSYEKL. The CDR3 loop reads CASSHGPGTSGASSGANVLTF. As DNA, the CDR3 is TGCGCCAGCAGCCACGGCCCCGGGACTAGCGGGGCGAGCTCTGGGGCCAACGTCCTGACTTTC.

This chain links TRBV10-3 with TRBJ2-1, with D perhaps matching TRBD2 (7 bases). V lost 10 bases to trimming and J lost 7 bases, with 20 bases between them. The germline V gene encodes CDR1 ENHRY and CDR2 SYGVKD. The CDR3 length is 14 residues. In nucleotides, the CDR3 is TGTGCCACCCTGAAGGGGGGGGCGGGGAATGAGCAGTTCTTC. Translated: CATLKGGAGNEQFF.

This chain uses TRBV2 with TRBJ2-7; TRBD2 agrees at 10 bases. Germline-derived CDR1 and CDR2 are SNHLY and FYNNEI. The CDR3 covers 15 residues. V dropped 7 bases and J dropped 3; count of bases not matched to a gene: 9. The CDR3 loop is CASIFLSSGGYEQYF. In DNA, the CDR3 is TGTGCCAGCATATTTCTATCTAGCGGGGGCTACGAGCAGTACTTC.

V and J are TRBV7-3 and TRBJ1-5, with a possible D match to TRBD1 (5 bases). V was cut by 1 base and J by 0 bases, with 13 bases left in between. Germline CDR1 is SGHTA and CDR2 is FQGTGA. The CDR3 runs 17 residues. The CDR3 here is CASSLRGGGDSNQPQHF. As DNA, the CDR3 is TGTGCCAGCAGCTTAAGGGGTGGAGGGGATAGCAATCAGCCCCAGCATTTT.